This T cell receptor (beta chain) was documented in a study of siplizumab effects on memory and regulatory T cells. Profiling relied on immunoSEQ multiplex PCR, and the TCRdb table lists in-frame clones only, not all of them. The table lists 85,000 to 130,000 clones, 90% to 95% of them singletons, with roughly 0.62% in the top ten. Worth noting for this clone: Antigen specificity is unknown.

The study's findings and limits: A minor share of alloreactive clones matched unstimulated subsets.

The V end lost 4 bases, the J end lost 0 bases, and 13 bases lay between the germline ends. This CDR3 is 15 amino acids long. CDR1 is SGHRS, CDR2 YFSETQ, per germline. The sample was Tregs sorted from blood. The TCR comes from a human donor in good health. The chain is built from TRBV5-1 and TRBJ1-2; D gene uncertain. In nucleotides, the CDR3 is TGCGCCAGCAGCCCGATGACCGGGGCTAACTATGGCTACACCTTC. The encoded protein is CASSPMTGANYGYTF.